This TCR beta chain appears in the sequencing data of a study of neurological immune-mediated disorders (dated by TCRdb to between 2018 and 2020). For context, the study as a whole: The study compared peripheral blood TCR-beta repertoires of HTLV-I-associated myelopathy (HAM/TSP) patients, multiple sclerosis patients and healthy controls using UMI-based sequencing. The 106 TCR-beta libraries included longitudinal samples, technical triplicates and paired sorted CD4+ and CD8+ T-cell subsets alongside PBMC samples. The cohort included approximately 70 subjects: about 15 with HAM/TSP, around 35 with multiple sclerosis, and approximately 20 healthy controls. The investigation overall reported the following: TCR clonal expansion was greatest in HAM/TSP patients and smallest in MS patients, who ranked below even healthy controls. No identical CDR3 amino acid sequences were found to be shared among expanded clones across subjects, suggesting that TCR-beta repertoires were private in all groups.

The CDR3 has 13 amino acids, counting the end cysteine and phenylalanine. The sequence is cut down to CDR3 DNA, 39 bases in frame from base 1. Trimming leaves V shorter by 6 bases and J shorter by 8 bases, with the junction holding 9 bases beyond the gene matches. Via the germline V gene (reference sequence), CDR1 is DFQATT and CDR2 SNEGSKA. For the sorted-subset TCR libraries, the starting material was about 1 million sorted CD4+ or CD8+ T cells. PBMCs were separated from peripheral blood using Ficoll-Hypaque density gradient centrifugation and then cryopreserved in liquid nitrogen. Paired sorted CD4+ and CD8+ subsets came from healthy controls, HAM/TSP patients and MS patients. This clonotype was recorded at least ten times. Its antigen remains undetermined. Base qualities were left out, and no much larger clone turns up one base away. cDNA was synthesized by template-switch 5'RACE using a primer with a 10-nucleotide random unique molecular identifier that tagged each TCR transcript. Every sequencing run yielded over 190 million TCR-beta sequences covering 15-18 subjects. The RNeasy kit was used to extract total RNA. TCR-beta VDJ regions were amplified with primers for the TCR constant region and the 5'RACE anchor, using the KAPA Real-time Library Amplification kit. A first PCR added sample indexes and Illumina adaptors, after which a second PCR increased the library yield. After purification with Ampure beads, the TCR product of roughly 650 bp was size-selected on a 2% E-gel SizeSelection system. Before pooling, library quality was assessed on a Bioanalyzer, concentration was determined with Qubit, and library quantification was performed with the Kapa Library Quantification kit. An Illumina HiSeq 2500 sequenced the libraries paired-end 2 x 150 bp. To increase sequence diversity, roughly 24-31% phiX was spiked into each library pool. Concerning the study's data processing: Quality-filtered reads were processed with the UMI-based MiGEC pipeline, and over 90% of raw TCR sequences were removed by the MiGEC pipeline during error correction. IMGT germline references were used for alignment of VDJ genes, and clonotypes were defined by a unique CDR3 amino acid sequence together with V-J genes. Clonal expansion, Shannon diversity, and CDR3 relatedness (CalcPairwiseDistances, ClusterSamples) were evaluated with VDJtools, and phylogenetic trees were built with CLCbio workbench. Using coefficient-of-variation modelling across technical triplicates, the study counted a clone as expanded if it had at least 8 unique UMIs. TCRdb itself trimmed the public reads at Q25 with fastp, ran MiXCR and retained productive beta chains. When rows share a CDR3 protein, they turn into one entry using the most common DNA and genes. TCRdb's processing, not the study's, gives the V and J calls here. This sample is represented by about 41,000 distinct CDR3 sequences; roughly 15% of them were singletons. Roughly 3.5% of the sample is held by the ten biggest clonotypes.

The sequence joins TRBV20-1 to TRBJ1-3, with 8 bases in between that match TRBD1. The TCR comes from a woman between 55 and 75 years old with HTLV-1-associated myelopathy (HAM/TSP). Sequenced: CD4+ T cells from blood. The CDR3 sequence is CSARSGGADTIYF. In nucleotides, the sequence is TGCAGTGCCAGATCAGGGGGCGCGGACACCATATATTTT.